The rows below give T cell receptor beta chains drawn from one sample of a study of T cells after posttransplantation cyclophosphamide. The protocol was immunoSEQ multiplex PCR, while the TCRdb copy is restricted to in-frame clones and leaves out a portion. The sample has under 45,000 clones, none seen only once. The source material was PBMCs. The source of these receptors is a young man in good health and a related stem cell transplant donor. Both conserved end residues are part of each CDR3. Each record gives: clone size, D gene, J gene, V gene, CDR3 protein, CDR3 DNA. The D gene is left open where the match is weak. The size of a clone is reported for some rows only, either as once, few or many, or as a class for expanded clones.

abundance: many
d_gene: .
j_gene: TRBJ1-1
v_gene: TRBV11-2
CDR3aa: CASSLYTEAFF
CDR3nt: TGTGCCAGCAGCCTTTACACTGAAGCTTTCTTT

abundance: many
d_gene: TRBD1
j_gene: TRBJ2-2
v_gene: TRBV6-2/TRBV6-3
CDR3aa: CATSGTEFSGELFF
CDR3nt: TGTGCCACCTCCGGGACAGAATTTTCCGGGGAGCTGTTTTTT

abundance: few
d_gene: TRBD1
j_gene: TRBJ1-2
v_gene: TRBV6-5
CDR3aa: CASSQSGTGLYGYTF
CDR3nt: TGTGCCAGCAGTCAATCCGGGACAGGGCTCTATGGCTACACCTTC

abundance: many
d_gene: .
j_gene: TRBJ2-1
v_gene: TRBV4-2
CDR3aa: CASSQVSTGNNEQFF
CDR3nt: TGTGCCAGCAGCCAAGTCAGTACAGGGAACAATGAGCAGTTCTTC

abundance: many
d_gene: .
j_gene: TRBJ1-2
v_gene: TRBV7-2
CDR3aa: CASSLDRAGYTF
CDR3nt: TGTGCCAGCAGCTTAGACCGAGCTGGCTACACCTTC

abundance: many
d_gene: .
j_gene: TRBJ2-2
v_gene: TRBV2
CDR3aa: CASKGTDRGTGELFF
CDR3nt: TGTGCCAGCAAAGGAACGGACAGAGGGACCGGGGAGCTGTTTTTT

abundance: many
d_gene: TRBD1
j_gene: TRBJ1-1
v_gene: TRBV6-4
CDR3aa: CASGGQAQRVNTEAFF
CDR3nt: TGTGCCAGCGGGGGACAGGCCCAAAGGGTAAACACTGAAGCTTTCTTT

abundance: many
d_gene: TRBD2
j_gene: TRBJ2-1
v_gene: TRBV4-2
CDR3aa: CASSGLAGAKYNEQFF
CDR3nt: TGTGCCAGCAGCGGGTTAGCGGGGGCCAAATACAATGAGCAGTTCTTC

abundance: many
d_gene: TRBD1
j_gene: TRBJ2-5
v_gene: TRBV24-1
CDR3aa: CATSDARSTGVQETQYF
CDR3nt: TGTGCCACCAGTGATGCCCGCTCGACAGGGGTGCAAGAGACCCAGTACTTC

abundance: .
d_gene: TRBD2
j_gene: TRBJ2-7
v_gene: TRBV6-5
CDR3aa: CASSSSGGNYQQYF
CDR3nt: TGTGCCAGCAGTTCTAGCGGGGGGAACTACCAGCAGTACTTC

abundance: many
d_gene: TRBD1
j_gene: TRBJ1-3
v_gene: TRBV27
CDR3aa: CASSYRGPGNTIYF
CDR3nt: TGTGCCAGCAGTTACAGGGGGCCTGGAAACACCATATATTTT

abundance: few
d_gene: .
j_gene: TRBJ2-3
v_gene: TRBV11-2
CDR3aa: CASSSPGAGVADTQYF
CDR3nt: TGTGCCAGCAGCTCCCCGGGGGCGGGGGTGGCAGATACGCAGTATTTT

abundance: many
d_gene: TRBD2
j_gene: TRBJ2-1
v_gene: TRBV12-3/TRBV12-4
CDR3aa: CASSPTSGGHHEQFF
CDR3nt: TGTGCCAGCAGCCCAACTAGCGGGGGGCACCATGAGCAGTTCTTC

abundance: many
d_gene: TRBD1
j_gene: TRBJ2-1
v_gene: TRBV5-1
CDR3aa: CASSFRDRYGNEQFF
CDR3nt: TGCGCCAGCAGCTTCCGGGACAGATATGGGAATGAGCAGTTCTTC

abundance: many
d_gene: .
j_gene: TRBJ2-1
v_gene: TRBV19
CDR3aa: CASSIASRGSDEQFF
CDR3nt: TGTGCCAGTAGTATTGCCTCCCGGGGATCGGATGAGCAGTTCTTC

abundance: many
d_gene: TRBD2
j_gene: TRBJ2-1
v_gene: TRBV7-6
CDR3aa: CASSSLAGGPNEQFF
CDR3nt: TGTGCCAGCAGCTCCCTAGCGGGGGGGCCAAATGAGCAGTTCTTC

abundance: many
d_gene: .
j_gene: TRBJ2-3
v_gene: TRBV19
CDR3aa: CASSIDNLRDTQYF
CDR3nt: TGTGCCAGTAGTATAGACAATCTACGGGATACGCAGTATTTT

abundance: many
d_gene: TRBD1
j_gene: TRBJ2-2
v_gene: TRBV12-5
CDR3aa: CASRTGGTGELFF
CDR3nt: TGTGCTAGTCGGACAGGGGGAACCGGGGAGCTGTTTTTT

abundance: many
d_gene: TRBD2
j_gene: TRBJ2-1
v_gene: TRBV6-5
CDR3aa: CASSSPLAGPNNEQFF
CDR3nt: TGTGCCAGCAGTTCTCCGCTAGCGGGGCCTAACAATGAGCAGTTCTTC

abundance: .
d_gene: .
j_gene: TRBJ2-3
v_gene: TRBV15
CDR3aa: CATSFGGQGSTDTQYF
CDR3nt: TGTGCCACCAGCTTCGGGGGGCAGGGTAGCACAGATACGCAGTATTTT

abundance: many
d_gene: .
j_gene: TRBJ2-2
v_gene: TRBV7-9
CDR3aa: CASSPRAGELFF
CDR3nt: TGTGCCAGCAGCCCGCGGGCCGGGGAGCTGTTTTTT

abundance: many
d_gene: .
j_gene: TRBJ1-3
v_gene: TRBV4-2
CDR3aa: CASSHTTVRSGNTIYF
CDR3nt: TGTGCCAGCAGCCATACGACAGTCCGCTCTGGGAACACCATATATTTT

abundance: many
d_gene: TRBD1
j_gene: TRBJ1-2
v_gene: TRBV7-3
CDR3aa: CASSLVTGGSGYTF
CDR3nt: TGTGCCAGCAGCTTAGTGACAGGGGGGTCTGGCTACACCTTC

abundance: many
d_gene: TRBD2
j_gene: TRBJ2-1
v_gene: TRBV13
CDR3aa: CASSLAFGTSGADEQFF
CDR3nt: TGTGCCAGCAGCTTAGCTTTTGGGACTAGCGGTGCGGATGAGCAGTTCTTC

abundance: many
d_gene: TRBD1
j_gene: TRBJ1-6
v_gene: TRBV7-8
CDR3aa: CASSQTGTASPLHF
CDR3nt: TGTGCCAGCAGCCAAACCGGGACAGCTTCACCCCTCCACTTT

abundance: .
d_gene: TRBD1
j_gene: TRBJ1-1
v_gene: TRBV19
CDR3aa: CASSSRTGGDTEAFF
CDR3nt: TGTGCCAGTAGTTCTCGGACAGGGGGCGACACTGAAGCTTTCTTT

abundance: many
d_gene: TRBD1
j_gene: TRBJ2-7
v_gene: TRBV5-5
CDR3aa: CASSLYPGQSYEQYF
CDR3nt: TGTGCCAGCAGCTTGTATCCGGGACAGTCCTACGAGCAGTACTTC

abundance: many
d_gene: .
j_gene: TRBJ2-3
v_gene: TRBV6-4
CDR3aa: CASSDSVGSTDTQYF
CDR3nt: TGTGCCAGCAGCGATTCGGTCGGTAGCACAGATACGCAGTATTTT

abundance: many
d_gene: TRBD2
j_gene: TRBJ2-2
v_gene: TRBV11-2
CDR3aa: CASSVSGGAGNTGELFF
CDR3nt: TGTGCCAGCAGCGTGAGCGGGGGGGCCGGGAACACCGGGGAGCTGTTTTTT

abundance: many
d_gene: .
j_gene: TRBJ2-7
v_gene: TRBV28
CDR3aa: CASSFPPLGRGYYEQYF
CDR3nt: TGTGCCAGCAGTTTTCCTCCCCTAGGCAGAGGTTATTACGAGCAGTACTTC

abundance: many
d_gene: TRBD1
j_gene: TRBJ1-1
v_gene: TRBV12-3/TRBV12-4
CDR3aa: CASSFPDRERTEAFF
CDR3nt: TGTGCCAGCAGTTTTCCGGACAGGGAAAGGACTGAAGCTTTCTTT

abundance: many
d_gene: TRBD1
j_gene: TRBJ1-1
v_gene: TRBV7-8
CDR3aa: CASSFNTGAGEAFF
CDR3nt: TGTGCCAGCAGCTTTAACACAGGGGCGGGTGAAGCTTTCTTT

abundance: many
d_gene: TRBD1
j_gene: TRBJ1-2
v_gene: TRBV28
CDR3aa: CASSHPSTGGLGYTF
CDR3nt: TGTGCCAGCAGTCACCCCTCGACAGGGGGCCTTGGCTACACCTTC

abundance: many
d_gene: .
j_gene: TRBJ2-1
v_gene: TRBV6-5
CDR3aa: CASSALNSYNEQFF
CDR3nt: TGTGCCAGCAGTGCACTAAACTCATACAATGAGCAGTTCTTC

abundance: many
d_gene: TRBD1
j_gene: TRBJ1-3
v_gene: TRBV7-2
CDR3aa: CASSVGTGLSGNTIYF
CDR3nt: TGTGCCAGCAGCGTCGGGACAGGCCTCTCTGGAAACACCATATATTTT

abundance: many
d_gene: TRBD1
j_gene: TRBJ2-2
v_gene: TRBV28
CDR3aa: CASSPTGGFTGELFF
CDR3nt: TGTGCCAGCAGTCCGACAGGGGGGTTCACCGGGGAGCTGTTTTTT

abundance: .
d_gene: .
j_gene: TRBJ2-7
v_gene: TRBV7-3
CDR3aa: CASSLGAGRTYEQYF
CDR3nt: TGTGCCAGCAGCCTAGGGGCAGGACGCACCTACGAGCAGTACTTC

abundance: .
d_gene: .
j_gene: TRBJ2-6
v_gene: TRBV5-1
CDR3aa: CASSLALNSGANVLTF
CDR3nt: TGCGCCAGCAGCTTGGCCCTAAACTCTGGGGCCAACGTCCTGACTTTC

abundance: few
d_gene: TRBD2
j_gene: TRBJ2-5
v_gene: TRBV4-2
CDR3aa: CASSLGGGLAGGQETQYF
CDR3nt: TGTGCCAGCAGCCTTGGGGGGGGACTAGCGGGGGGGCAAGAGACCCAGTACTTC

abundance: .
d_gene: TRBD2
j_gene: TRBJ2-7
v_gene: TRBV15
CDR3aa: CATSTTSGGTYEQYF
CDR3nt: TGTGCCACCAGCACCACTAGCGGGGGAACCTACGAGCAGTACTTC

abundance: .
d_gene: TRBD1
j_gene: TRBJ1-1
v_gene: TRBV18
CDR3aa: CASSPRTGTGPTEAFF
CDR3nt: TGTGCCAGCTCACCACGTACCGGGACAGGGCCCACTGAAGCTTTCTTT

abundance: few
d_gene: TRBD1
j_gene: TRBJ2-7
v_gene: TRBV5-4
CDR3aa: CASSLAGTGVKQYF
CDR3nt: TGTGCCAGCAGCTTGGCCGGGACAGGGGTGAAGCAGTACTTC